This TCR beta chain derives from a study of shared clonotypes between healthy human individuals. Only one count was recorded for this clone. With 4 bases removed from V and 2 bases from J, the gap between germline ends came to 10 bases. The CDR3 extends over 13 amino acids. Germline lookup yields CDR1 SGHTS and CDR2 YDEGEE. Only in-frame clones appear in the TCRdb table, and some are missing; sequencing was by immunoSEQ multiplex PCR. Seen here are about a million clones, approximately 75% observed once, and the top ten hold 0.89%. The chain employs TRBV5-8 and TRBJ2-7; D might be TRBD2 (6 bases). The TCR originated in a man younger than 35 in good health. Some clones in this sample may be carry-over from other donors' samples. Sequencing was carried out using memory CD4+ T cells from PBMCs. This sample's subset: CD45RA-negative fraction. Here the CDR3 DNA reads TGTGCCAGCAGCCCGGAGGGTCCCTACGAGCAGTACTTC. Residues: CASSPEGPYEQYF. The complete variable domain, with remaining parts taken from reference TRBV5-8 and TRBJ2-7, reads EAGVTQSPTHLIKTRGQQATLRCSPISGHTSVYWYQQALGLGLQFLLWYDEGEERNRGNFPPRFSGRQFPNYSSELNVNALELEDSALYLCASSPEGPYEQYFGPGTRLTVT.